The 26 T cell receptor beta chains presented below share a single source sample, sequenced in a study of blood T cell repertoires in COVID-19. Assay used: immunoSEQ multiplex PCR; TCRdb lists only in-frame clones, some missing. The sample yields more than 300,000 clones, around four fifths seen once. Sequenced material: PBMCs or T cells enriched from blood (not recorded which). The source of these receptors is a woman aged 45-59 years who had recovered from COVID-19.

The gene calls are TRBV3-1 (or the pseudogene TRBV3-2) and TRBJ1-3; 10 bases are a match to TRBD1. Trimming at V came to 5 bases and at J to 3 bases, leaving 7 bases not matched to a gene. This CDR3 is 16 amino acids long. Germline CDR1 is LGHDT and CDR2 is YNNKEL (reference sequence). CDR3 amino acids: CASSSTGGLGGNTIYF. DNA of the CDR3: TGTGCCAGCAGCTCGACAGGGGGCTTGGGTGGAAACACCATATATTTT.

The chain has TRBV7-9 and TRBJ1-2; tentatively, D is TRBD1 (5 bases). The CDR3 has 18 amino acids. Trimming stripped 5 bases from V and 4 bases from J, with 26 bases between. CDR1 is SEHNR and CDR2 is FQNEAQ in the germline V gene (reference sequence). The CDR3 here is CASSLYGGRSTVAYGYTF. CDR3 DNA sequence: TGTGCCAGCAGCCTATACGGGGGGAGGTCAACGGTGGCCTATGGCTACACCTTC.

This clone was counted once. The junction differs from germline at one of its ends, possibly a read error. The chain carries TRBV4-2 and TRBJ2-2; TRBD2 matches at 9 bases. From germline, CDR1 is LGHNA and CDR2 YNFKEQ. This CDR3 region has 15 residues. CDR3 in DNA: TGTGCCAGCAACCAACAAGCGGGGGGCACCGGGGAGCTGTTTTTT. Its translation: CASNQQAGGTGELFF.

This chain links TRBV5-6 with TRBJ1-5, with 10 bases matching TRBD1. Germline CDR1 is SGHDT and CDR2 is YYEEEE. The ends lost 0 bases at V and 4 bases at J; junction bases unmatched: 1. This CDR3 region has 15 residues. The CDR3 DNA reads as TGTGCCAGCAGCTTGGGGGGACAGGGGAATCAGCCCCAGCATTTT. This translates into CASSLGGQGNQPQHF.

The rearrangement uses TRBV18 and TRBJ2-1; 7 nucleotides agree with TRBD2. CDR1 and CDR2 (germline): KGHSH, LQKENI. Trimming took 3 bases from V and 0 from J; bases not matched to a gene: 2. This CDR3 region has 15 residues. CDR3 protein: CASSPGEGSYNEQFF. The CDR3 bases are TGTGCCAGCTCACCTGGGGAGGGCTCCTACAATGAGCAGTTCTTC. Combining the CDR3 with reference TRBV18 and TRBJ2-1 gives the whole variable domain NAGVMQNPRHLVRRRGQEARLRCSPMKGHSHVYWYRQLPEEGLKFMVYLQKENIIDESGMPKERFSAEFPKEGPSILRIQQVVRGDSAAYFCASSPGEGSYNEQFFGPGTRLTVL.

V and J are TRBV28 and TRBJ1-4, with D possibly being TRBD1 (6 bases). This CDR3 region has 12 residues. Between the trimmed V and J ends, which lost 10 bases and 8 bases, there was a span of 14 bases. Germline CDR1 and CDR2: MDHEN and SYDVKM. CDR3 DNA sequence: TGTGCCACGAACAGGGCTTTCGAAAAACTGTTTTTT. Its translation: CATNRAFEKLFF. Supplemented by reference TRBV28 and TRBJ1-4, the full variable domain reads DVKVTQSSRYLVKRTGEKVFLECVQDMDHENMFWYRQDPGLGLRLIYFSYDVKMKEKGDIPEGYSVSREKKERFSLILESASTNQTSMYLCATNRAFEKLFFGSGTQLSVL.

This chain uses TRBV2 with TRBJ2-2; D may be TRBD2 (5 bases). Germline loops: CDR1 SNHLY, CDR2 FYNNEI. Trimming left V 7 bases short and J 2 bases short, with 11 bases between. The CDR3 consists of 14 residues. Here the CDR3 DNA reads TGTGCCAGCAAGGAGGCTAGCAACACCGGGGAGCTGTTTTTT. It codes for CASKEASNTGELFF.

The J gene is TRBJ1-3, the V gene TRBV4-2; D remains ambiguous. Trimming cost V 0 bases and J 2 bases, with 14 bases left between them. Per germline, CDR1 LGHNA and CDR2 YNFKEQ. The CDR3 length is 17 residues. The CDR3: CASSQDSAGGPGNTIYF. The CDR3 bases are TGTGCCAGCAGCCAAGATTCAGCTGGAGGGCCTGGAAACACCATATATTTT.

This clone was seen just once. CDR3 sequence reads: CASRSGQLGDTQYF. DNA for the CDR3: TGTGCCAGTAGATCAGGACAGCTCGGAGATACGCAGTATTTT. V and J are TRBV19 and TRBJ2-3, with D perhaps TRBD1 (6 bases). Germline values: CDR1 LNHDA, CDR2 SQIVND (reference sequence). The CDR3 is 14 amino acids. V dropped 6 bases and J dropped 5 bases, with 15 bases sitting between them.

This chain connects TRBV12-3 or TRBV12-4 to TRBJ1-1; the D is unclear. Trimming took 4 bases from V and 6 from J, leaving 12 bases between them. The CDR3 sequence is 13 residues long. For the CDR3, the DNA is TGTGCCAGCAGTTCCGTCTTGGGAGCTGAAGCTTTCTTT. It encodes CASSSVLGAEAFF.

The chain is built from TRBV19 and TRBJ2-3, with 7 bases identical to TRBD1. This CDR3 has 15 amino acids. Germline lookup yields CDR1 LNHDA and CDR2 SQIVND (reference sequence). Germline trimming cut 6 bases from V and 2 bases from J; bases unmatched to any gene: 8. The CDR3 DNA reads TGTGCCAGTAGCTTTATTACAGGGGTCACAGATACGCAGTATTTT. Protein sequence: CASSFITGVTDTQYF.

The V call is TRBV18, the J call TRBJ1-5; D is ambiguous. The CDR3 totals 12 residues. Trimming took 8 bases from V and 0 from J, leaving 5 bases between them. CDR1 KGHSH and CDR2 LQKENI come from the germline V gene. Here the CDR3 reads CASADSNQPQHF. The CDR3 DNA reads as TGTGCCAGCGCAGATAGCAATCAGCCCCAGCATTTT.

CDR3 protein: CASSRGTEAFF. The CDR3 bases are TGTGCCAGCAGCAGGGGCACTGAAGCTTTCTTT. This chain connects TRBV6-5 to TRBJ1-1; tentatively, D is TRBD1 (6 bases). CDR1 is MNHEY, CDR2 SVGAGI, per germline. V dropped 6 bases and J dropped 4 bases, with 6 bases sitting between them. This CDR3 is built from 11 residues.

The chain joins TRBV13 to TRBJ1-1; D not certain. Germline V gene sequence: CDR1 PRHDT, CDR2 FYEKMQ (reference sequence). V was clipped by 5 bases and J by 7 bases, with 14 bases between them. The length of the CDR3 is 13 residues. The CDR3 region is CASSRQVSLEAFF. CDR3 sequence (DNA): TGTGCCAGCAGCAGACAAGTATCCCTTGAAGCTTTCTTT.

The chain carries TRBV2 and TRBJ2-7, with a possible D match to TRBD1 (6 bases). Deletions cut 3 bases from V and 2 bases from J, with 17 bases between. CDR3 length: 16 residues. Germline CDR1 is SNHLY and CDR2 is FYNNEI. For the CDR3, the DNA is TGTGCCAGCAGTGAGCCCCTCACAGGGTTGGCCTACGAGCAGTACTTC. Its protein is CASSEPLTGLAYEQYF.

This sequence joins TRBV7-2 and TRBJ1-6; unclear D gene. V lost 5 bases and J 4 bases, leaving 3 bases between the germline ends. The CDR3 consists of 12 residues. Germline V gene sequence: CDR1 SGHTA, CDR2 FQGNSA. CDR3 in amino acids: CASSHYNSPLHF. The CDR3 coding sequence is TGTGCCAGCAGCCATTATAATTCACCCCTCCACTTT.

CDR3 DNA sequence: TGTGCCAGCTCACCACCGCGGGGAGGGGAGACCCAGTACTTC. It is translated as CASSPPRGGETQYF. V is TRBV18 and J is TRBJ2-5, with 7 bases fitting TRBD2. V was clipped by 0 bases and J by 5 bases; unmatched bases: 3. Per the germline V gene, CDR1 is KGHSH and CDR2 is LQKENI. The CDR3 is 14 residues long.

This sequence joins TRBV5-6 and TRBJ1-4; D ambiguous. The CDR3 totals 15 residues. V lost 2 bases to trimming and J lost 7 bases, with 15 bases between them. Germline CDR1 and CDR2: SGHDT and YYEEEE. CDR3 loop: CASSFRSRPSEKLFF. The CDR3 coding sequence is TGTGCCAGCAGCTTTAGGAGCCGGCCGAGTGAAAAACTGTTTTTT.

This chain connects TRBV4-3 to TRBJ1-2, with D uncertain. CDR1 is LGHNA and CDR2 is YSLEER in the germline V gene. The CDR3 has 16 residues. Trimming took 0 bases from V and 2 from J, leaving 13 bases between them. CDR3 nucleotide sequence: TGCGCCAGCAGCCAAGATAGGGAGGGCGAAAACTATGGCTACACCTTC. Protein product: CASSQDREGENYGYTF.

The chain couples TRBV16 to TRBJ2-7, with D possibly TRBD2 on 5 matching bases. Looked up from germline, CDR1 is KGHSY and CDR2 is FQNENV. CDR3 length equals 17 residues. The V and J ends lost 3 bases and 0 bases respectively, with 18 bases between them. The CDR3 region has the DNA TGTGCCAGCAGCCAGATGACGGCGGGCACGCGCTCCTACGAGCAGTACTTC. This sequence encodes CASSQMTAGTRSYEQYF.

The table lists this clone with a count of one. V and J are TRBV6-2 or TRBV6-3 and TRBJ2-7; the D gene is possibly TRBD2 (6 bases). Trimming cost V 0 bases and J 5 bases, with 14 bases left between them. This CDR3 contains 15 residues. Germline V gene data show CDR1 as MNHEY and CDR2 as SVGEGT. CDR3 amino acids: CASSYSGGMSHEQYF. DNA of the CDR3: TGTGCCAGCAGTTACTCGGGCGGGATGTCCCACGAGCAGTACTTC.

The chain combines TRBV6-5 with TRBJ1-1, with 8 bases aligning to TRBD1. This CDR3 comprises 14 residues. The germline V gene has CDR1 MNHEY and CDR2 SVGAGI. The trim removed 4 bases at V and 7 bases at J, leaving 8 bases unmatched. CDR3 DNA: TGTGCCAGCAGTTCCAGGGGGCAGGCGATTGAAGCTTTCTTT. Residues: CASSSRGQAIEAFF.

This clone was detected only a few times. The rearrangement uses TRBV23-1 and TRBJ1-1; D remains unclear. TRBV23-1 qualifies as an ORF whose function is uncertain. The V and J ends lost 6 bases and 4 bases respectively, with 6 bases between them. CDR3 length equals 11 residues. Here the CDR3 reads CASSHSTEAFF. The CDR3, as DNA: TGCGCCAGCAGCCACAGCACTGAAGCTTTCTTT.

This chain joins TRBV6-1 and TRBJ1-2; 11 bases are a match to TRBD1. Looked up from germline, CDR1 is MNHNS and CDR2 is SASEGT. V shed 3 bases and J 4 bases; nucleotides not matched to a gene: 1. The CDR3 contains 14 residues. This CDR3 reads CASSEGTGGYGYTF. The CDR3 coding sequence is TGTGCCAGCAGTGAGGGGACAGGGGGCTATGGCTACACCTTC.

The chain couples TRBV19 to TRBJ1-5, with TRBD1 identical over 12 bases. Trimming took 3 bases from V and 0 from J; bases not matched to a gene: 15. The CDR3 covers 21 residues. The V gene's germline CDR1 is LNHDA and CDR2 SQIVND (reference sequence). The CDR3 region is CASSIPPGDRGLQNSNQPQHF. The CDR3, as DNA: TGTGCCAGTAGTATTCCCCCCGGGGACAGGGGGCTACAGAATAGCAATCAGCCCCAGCATTTT.

This clone was seen more than once but under ten times. The rearrangement uses TRBV2 and TRBJ2-7, with TRBD1 matching 7 bases. The CDR3 length is 12 residues. Germline V gene data show CDR1 as SNHLY and CDR2 as FYNNEI. Unmatched junction bases numbered 3, after V lost 7 bases and J lost 3 bases. The CDR3 sequence is CASNRDSYEQYF. The CDR3 DNA reads as TGTGCCAGCAACCGGGACAGCTACGAGCAGTACTTC.